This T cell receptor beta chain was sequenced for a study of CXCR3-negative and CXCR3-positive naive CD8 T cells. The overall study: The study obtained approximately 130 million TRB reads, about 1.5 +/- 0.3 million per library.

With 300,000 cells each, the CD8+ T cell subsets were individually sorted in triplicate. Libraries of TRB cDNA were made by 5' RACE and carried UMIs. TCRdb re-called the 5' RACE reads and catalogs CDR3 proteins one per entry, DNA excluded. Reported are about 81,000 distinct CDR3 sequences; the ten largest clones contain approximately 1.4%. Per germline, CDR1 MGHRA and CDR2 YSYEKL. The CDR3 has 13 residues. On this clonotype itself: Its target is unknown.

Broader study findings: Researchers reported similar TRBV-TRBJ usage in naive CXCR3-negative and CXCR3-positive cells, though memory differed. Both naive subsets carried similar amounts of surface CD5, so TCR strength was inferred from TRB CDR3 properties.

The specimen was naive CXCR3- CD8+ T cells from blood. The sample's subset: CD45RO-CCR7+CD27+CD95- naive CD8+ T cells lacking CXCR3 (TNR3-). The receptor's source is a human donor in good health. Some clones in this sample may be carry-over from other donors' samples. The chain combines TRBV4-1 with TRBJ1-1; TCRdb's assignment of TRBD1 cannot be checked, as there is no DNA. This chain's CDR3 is CASSQPLQGEAFF.